Listed here is a single TCR beta chain. TCRdb re-called the 5' RACE reads with MiXCR, one entry per CDR3 protein. Of hundreds of thousands of distinct CDR3 sequences detected, approximately 13% appear once; the ten largest clones hold about 14%. These data belong to a study of T cells after yellow fever vaccination. CDR3 size: 13 residues. CDR1 is DFQATT, CDR2 SNEGSKA, per germline (reference sequence). V shed 1 base and J shed 8 bases, with 14 bases lying between them. The sequences come from PBMCs, collected on the day of the yellow fever booster vaccination. V and J are TRBV20-1 and TRBJ1-2; tentative D call: TRBD1 (5 bases). The clonotype comes from a man between 25 and 39 years old who received the YFV17D yellow fever vaccine. CDR3 region: CSARASGIGGYTF. Here the CDR3 DNA reads TGCAGTGCTAGAGCGTCAGGGATCGGCGGCTACACCTTC.